A few counts support the clone carrying this T cell receptor (beta chain). Its target is unknown. The source of the sample is a study of response to subunit inactivated influenza vaccine. TCRdb analysed the RT-PCR reads with MiXCR anew, one entry per CDR3 protein. Among more than 700,000 distinct CDR3 sequences listed, 21% were seen once. Notes on the study in general: The authors suggested that few new T cells are recruited per seasonal influenza vaccination.

The starting material was PBMCs from blood, obtained 4 to 6 days after vaccination. The sequence came from a man between 45 and 60 years old who received an inactivated influenza vaccine.

The CDR3 spells CASSQAIGQGLNYGYTF. CDR3 DNA sequence: TGTGCCAGCAGCCAAGCCATCGGGCAGGGCCTTAACTATGGCTACACCTTC. The chain joins TRBV4-2 to TRBJ1-2; perhaps TRBD1 as D (5 bases). Germline V lookup: CDR1 LGHNA, CDR2 YNFKEQ. This CDR3 is built from 17 residues. Trimming removed 1 base from V and 1 base from J, with 16 bases in between.